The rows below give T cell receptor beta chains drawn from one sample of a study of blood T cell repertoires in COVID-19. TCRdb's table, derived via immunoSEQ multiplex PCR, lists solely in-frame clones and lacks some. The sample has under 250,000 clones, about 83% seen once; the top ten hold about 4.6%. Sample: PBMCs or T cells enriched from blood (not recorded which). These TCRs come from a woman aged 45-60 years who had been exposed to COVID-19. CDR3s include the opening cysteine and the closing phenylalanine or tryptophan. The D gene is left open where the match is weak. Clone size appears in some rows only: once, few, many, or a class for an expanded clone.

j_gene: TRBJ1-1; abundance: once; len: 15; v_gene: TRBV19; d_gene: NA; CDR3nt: TGTGCCAGTAAGATCCGCGGGGCTAGGGTCACTGAAGCTTTCTTT; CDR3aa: CASKIRGARVTEAFF
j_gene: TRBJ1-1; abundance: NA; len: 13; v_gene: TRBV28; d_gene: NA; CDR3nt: TGTGCCAGCAGTTCCCCAGGGAGGACTGAAGCTTTCTTT; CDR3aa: CASSSPGRTEAFF
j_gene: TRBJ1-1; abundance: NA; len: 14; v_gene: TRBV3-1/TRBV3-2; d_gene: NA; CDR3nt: TGTGCCAGCAGCCGACAGACAGAGAACACTGAAGCTTTCTTT; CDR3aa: CASSRQTENTEAFF
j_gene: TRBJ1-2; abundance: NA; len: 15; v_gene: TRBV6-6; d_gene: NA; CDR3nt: TGTGCCAGCAGTGGGGGACACCGGTCTAACTATGGCTACACCTTC; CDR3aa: CASSGGHRSNYGYTF
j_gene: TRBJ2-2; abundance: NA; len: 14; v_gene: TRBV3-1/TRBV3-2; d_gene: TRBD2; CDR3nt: TGTGCCAGCAGCCATAGCGGGGGCGCGCGGGAGCTGTTTTTT; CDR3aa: CASSHSGGARELFF
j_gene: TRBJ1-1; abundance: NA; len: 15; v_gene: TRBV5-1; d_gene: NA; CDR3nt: TGCGCCAGCAGCCGAGAGACAGGCTCTAGGGCTGAAGCTTTCTTT; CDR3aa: CASSRETGSRAEAFF
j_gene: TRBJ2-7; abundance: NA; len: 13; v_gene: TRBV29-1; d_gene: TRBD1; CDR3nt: TGCAGCGTCGGACAGGGAAGTCACTACGAGCAGTACTTC; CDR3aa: CSVGQGSHYEQYF
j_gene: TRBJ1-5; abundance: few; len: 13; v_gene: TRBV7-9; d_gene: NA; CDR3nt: TGTGCCAGCAGCTTAGGGGAGGATCAGCCCCAGCATTTT; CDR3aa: CASSLGEDQPQHF
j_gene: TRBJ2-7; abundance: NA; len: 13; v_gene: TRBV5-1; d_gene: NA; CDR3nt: TGCGCCAGCAGCTTGACAGGTTCCTACGAGCAGTACTTC; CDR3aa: CASSLTGSYEQYF
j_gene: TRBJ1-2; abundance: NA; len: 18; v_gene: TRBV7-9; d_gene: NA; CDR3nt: TGTGCCAGCAGTTCTGAGTGGAGGGGTCGGTACTCTCAGGATGGCTACACCTTC; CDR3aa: CASSSEWRGRYSQDGYTF
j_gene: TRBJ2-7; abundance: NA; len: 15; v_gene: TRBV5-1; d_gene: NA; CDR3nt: TGCGCCAGCAGCCCCGAGGGCGGCGCGGGGAACGAGCAGTACTTC; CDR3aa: CASSPEGGAGNEQYF
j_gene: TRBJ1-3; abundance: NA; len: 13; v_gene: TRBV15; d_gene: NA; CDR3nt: TGTGCCACCAGCAGAGATGCAACTGGCACCATATATTTT; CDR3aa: CATSRDATGTIYF
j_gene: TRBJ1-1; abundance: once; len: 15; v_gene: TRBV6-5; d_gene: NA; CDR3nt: TGTGCCAGCAGAATCTACGATACAGGGAACACTGAAGCTTTCTTT; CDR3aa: CASRIYDTGNTEAFF
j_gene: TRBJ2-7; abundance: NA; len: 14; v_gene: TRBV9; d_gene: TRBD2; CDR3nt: TGTGCCAGCAGCGCGACTAGCGGGGGATACGAGCAGTACTTC; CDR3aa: CASSATSGGYEQYF
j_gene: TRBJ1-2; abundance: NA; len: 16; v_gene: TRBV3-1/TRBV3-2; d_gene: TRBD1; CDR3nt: TGTGCCAGCAGCCAACAGACCGGGACAGTAAACTATGGCTACACCTTC; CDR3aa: CASSQQTGTVNYGYTF
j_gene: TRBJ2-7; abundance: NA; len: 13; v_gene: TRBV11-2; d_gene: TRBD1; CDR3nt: TGTGCCAGCAGCTCCAGGACAGGGATTGAGCAGTACTTC; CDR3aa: CASSSRTGIEQYF
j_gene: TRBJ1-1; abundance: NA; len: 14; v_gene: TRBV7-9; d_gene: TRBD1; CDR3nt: TGTGCCAGCAGGGGGGACAGGGGGAACACTGAAGCTTTCTTT; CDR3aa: CASRGDRGNTEAFF
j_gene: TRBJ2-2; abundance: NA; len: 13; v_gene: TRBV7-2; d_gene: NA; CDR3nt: TGTGCCAGCAGCTTATATAACACCGGGGAGCTGTTTTTT; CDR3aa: CASSLYNTGELFF
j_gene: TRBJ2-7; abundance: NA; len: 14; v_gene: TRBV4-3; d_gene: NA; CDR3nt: TGCGCCAGCAGCCGCACTCTTGGGCCTTACGAGCAGTACTTC; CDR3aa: CASSRTLGPYEQYF
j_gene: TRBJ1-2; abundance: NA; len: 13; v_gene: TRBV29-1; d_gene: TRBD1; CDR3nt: TGCAGCGTTGAACAGGGGGGCGGCTATGGCTACACCTTC; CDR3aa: CSVEQGGGYGYTF
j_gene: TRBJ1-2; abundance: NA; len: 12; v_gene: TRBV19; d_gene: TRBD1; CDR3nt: TGTGCCAGTAGTATACCACAGGGGATCTACACCTTC; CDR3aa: CASSIPQGIYTF
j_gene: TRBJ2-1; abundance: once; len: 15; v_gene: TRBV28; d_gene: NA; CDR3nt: TGTGCCAGCAGTTTAGGGTCTCTAGACGGCAATGAGCAGTTCTTC; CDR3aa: CASSLGSLDGNEQFF
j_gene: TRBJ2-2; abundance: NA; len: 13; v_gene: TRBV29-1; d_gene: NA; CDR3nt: TGCAGCGCCCGGGAGTTCCCCACCGGGGAGCTGTTTTTT; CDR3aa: CSAREFPTGELFF
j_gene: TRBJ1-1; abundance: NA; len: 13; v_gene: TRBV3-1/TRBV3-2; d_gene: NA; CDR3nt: TGTGCCAGCAGACGTACCAGAAGCGCTGAAGCTTTCTTT; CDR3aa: CASRRTRSAEAFF
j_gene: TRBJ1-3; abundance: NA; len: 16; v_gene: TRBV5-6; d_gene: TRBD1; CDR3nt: TGTGCCAGCAGCTTTGACAGGGGGGACTCTGGAAACACCATATATTTT; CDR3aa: CASSFDRGDSGNTIYF
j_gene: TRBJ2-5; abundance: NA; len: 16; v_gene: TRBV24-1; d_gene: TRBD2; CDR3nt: TGTGCCACCAGTGATTGGCTAGCGGGGGATCAAGAGACCCAGTACTTC; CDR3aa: CATSDWLAGDQETQYF
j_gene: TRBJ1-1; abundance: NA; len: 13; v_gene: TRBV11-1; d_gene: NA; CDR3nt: TGTGCCAGCAGCTTACGCAGGGGACCTGAAGCTTTCTTT; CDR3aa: CASSLRRGPEAFF
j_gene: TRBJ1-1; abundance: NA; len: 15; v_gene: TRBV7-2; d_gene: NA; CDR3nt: TGTGCCAGCAGCTTATCTTGGGGGCCGAACACTGAAGCTTTCTTT; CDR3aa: CASSLSWGPNTEAFF
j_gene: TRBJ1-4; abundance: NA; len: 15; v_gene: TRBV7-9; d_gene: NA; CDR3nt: TGTGCCAGCAGCCCAACAGTTGCAACTAATGAAAAACTGTTTTTT; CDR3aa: CASSPTVATNEKLFF
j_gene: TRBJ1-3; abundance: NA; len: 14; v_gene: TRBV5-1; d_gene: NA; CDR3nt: TGCGCCAGCAGCTTGGCCATCGGGGGGAACACCATATATTTT; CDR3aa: CASSLAIGGNTIYF
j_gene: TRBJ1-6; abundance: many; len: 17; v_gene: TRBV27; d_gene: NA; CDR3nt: TGTGCCAGCAGTTACTCTAGCGCGGGTAAAAATAATTCACCCCTCCACTTT; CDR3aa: CASSYSSAGKNNSPLHF
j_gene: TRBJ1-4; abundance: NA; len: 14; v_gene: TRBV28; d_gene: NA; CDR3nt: TGTGCCAGCAGTTTATTGGGGGGGGCTGAAAAACTGTTTTTT; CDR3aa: CASSLLGGAEKLFF
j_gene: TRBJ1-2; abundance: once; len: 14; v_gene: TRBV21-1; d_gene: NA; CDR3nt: TGTGCCAGCAGCAAAGCGCTACGGGGTTTGGGCTACACCTTC; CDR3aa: CASSKALRGLGYTF
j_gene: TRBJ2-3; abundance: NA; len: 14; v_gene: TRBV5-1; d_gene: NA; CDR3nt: TGCGCCAGCAGCTTAAATGCAGGCACAGATACGCAGTATTTT; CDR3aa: CASSLNAGTDTQYF
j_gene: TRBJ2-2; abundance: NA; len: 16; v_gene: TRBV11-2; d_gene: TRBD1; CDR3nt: TGTGCCAGCAGCTCACGGACAGGGATGGGCACCGGGGAGCTGTTTTTT; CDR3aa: CASSSRTGMGTGELFF
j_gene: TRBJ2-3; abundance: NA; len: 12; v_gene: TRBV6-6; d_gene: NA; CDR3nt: TGTGCCAGCAGCCCAGCGATTGATACGCAGTATTTT; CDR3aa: CASSPAIDTQYF
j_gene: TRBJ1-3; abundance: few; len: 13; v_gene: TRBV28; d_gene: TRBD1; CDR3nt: TGTGCCAGCAGGGGGACAGCAGGAAACACCATATATTTT; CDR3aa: CASRGTAGNTIYF
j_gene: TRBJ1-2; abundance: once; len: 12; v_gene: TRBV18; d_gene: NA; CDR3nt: TGTGCCAGCTCACAGACAGACTATGGCTACACCTTC; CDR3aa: CASSQTDYGYTF
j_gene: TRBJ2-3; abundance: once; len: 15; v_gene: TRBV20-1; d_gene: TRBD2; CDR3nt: TGCAGTGCTAGTTTCAGGGAGGGACTCACAGATACGCAGTATTTT; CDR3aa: CSASFREGLTDTQYF
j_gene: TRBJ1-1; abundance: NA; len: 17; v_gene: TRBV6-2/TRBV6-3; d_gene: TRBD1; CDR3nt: TGTGCCAGCAGTTTCCCGACAGGGACCAGTTTTAACACTGAAGCTTTCTTT; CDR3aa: CASSFPTGTSFNTEAFF
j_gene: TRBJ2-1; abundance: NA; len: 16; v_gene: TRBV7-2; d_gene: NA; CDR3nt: TGTGCCAGCAGCTCCCGGGGTTTAGCTTCCTACAATGAGCAGTTCTTC; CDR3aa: CASSSRGLASYNEQFF
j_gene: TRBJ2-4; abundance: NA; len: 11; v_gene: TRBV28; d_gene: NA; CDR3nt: TGTGCCAGCAGTTTAGGGCGTTATTCCGACTTC; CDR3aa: CASSLGRYSDF
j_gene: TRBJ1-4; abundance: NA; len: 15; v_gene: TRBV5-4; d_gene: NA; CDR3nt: TGTGCCAGCAGCCCGGAAGGGGTTCCTAATGAAAAACTGTTTTTT; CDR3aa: CASSPEGVPNEKLFF
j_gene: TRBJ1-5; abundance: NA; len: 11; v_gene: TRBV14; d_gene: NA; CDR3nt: TGTGCCAGCAGCCAATCAAAGCCCCAGCATTTT; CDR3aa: CASSQSKPQHF
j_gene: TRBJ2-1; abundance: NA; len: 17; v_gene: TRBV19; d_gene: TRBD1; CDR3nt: TGTGCCAGTAGTATAGCCTCGGCTCGCAGGGGGAACAATGAGCAGTTCTTC; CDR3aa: CASSIASARRGNNEQFF
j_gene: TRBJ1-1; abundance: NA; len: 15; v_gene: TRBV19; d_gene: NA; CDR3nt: TGTGCCAGTCGTCCTGGGGGGGCCTCTAACACTGAAGCTTTCTTT; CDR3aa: CASRPGGASNTEAFF
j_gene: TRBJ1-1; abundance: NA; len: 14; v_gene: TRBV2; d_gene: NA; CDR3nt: TGTGCCAGCAGGTGGGGCAGGGAAGGGACTGAAGCTTTCTTT; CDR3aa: CASRWGREGTEAFF
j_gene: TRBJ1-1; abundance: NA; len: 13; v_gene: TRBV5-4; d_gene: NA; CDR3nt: TGTGCCAGCAGCTTGACGGGGAACACTGAAGCTTTCTTT; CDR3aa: CASSLTGNTEAFF
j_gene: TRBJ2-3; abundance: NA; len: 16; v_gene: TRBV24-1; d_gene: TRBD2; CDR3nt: TGTGCCACCAGTGACTCAACTAGCGATCGGGGAGATACGCAGTATTTT; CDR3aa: CATSDSTSDRGDTQYF
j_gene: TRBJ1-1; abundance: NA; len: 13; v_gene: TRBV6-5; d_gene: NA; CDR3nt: TGTGCCAGCAGAGCCCAGGGATTCCCTGAAGCTTTCTTT; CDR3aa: CASRAQGFPEAFF
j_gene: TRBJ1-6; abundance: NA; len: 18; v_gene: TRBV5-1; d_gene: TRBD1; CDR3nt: TGCGCCAGCAGCTTGGAAGTGACAGGGGGAGTCCTTAATTCACCCCTCCACTTT; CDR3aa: CASSLEVTGGVLNSPLHF
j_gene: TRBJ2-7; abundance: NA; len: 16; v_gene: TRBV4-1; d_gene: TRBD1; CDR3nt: TGCGCCAGCAGCCAAGATCCGGGACAGGGGACTCGGGAGCAGTACTTC; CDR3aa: CASSQDPGQGTREQYF
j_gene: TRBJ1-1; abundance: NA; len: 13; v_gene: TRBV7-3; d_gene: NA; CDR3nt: TGTGCCAGCAGCTTAGAACGGTGGACTGAAGCTTTCTTT; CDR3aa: CASSLERWTEAFF
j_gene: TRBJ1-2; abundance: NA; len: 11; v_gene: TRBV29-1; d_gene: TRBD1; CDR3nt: TGCAGCGTGGACCGACAGGGAAGCTACACCTTC; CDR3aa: CSVDRQGSYTF
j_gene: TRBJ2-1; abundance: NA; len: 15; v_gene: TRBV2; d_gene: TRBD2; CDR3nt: TGTGCCAGCAGTGAAACGACTAGCGGGTACAATGAGCAGTTCTTC; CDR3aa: CASSETTSGYNEQFF
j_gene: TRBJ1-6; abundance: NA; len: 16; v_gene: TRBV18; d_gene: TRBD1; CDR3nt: TGTGCCAGCTCACGAACGGGACAGCCACTCAATTCACCCCTCCACTTT; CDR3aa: CASSRTGQPLNSPLHF
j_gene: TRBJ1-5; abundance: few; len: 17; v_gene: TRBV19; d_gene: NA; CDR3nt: TGTGCCAGTAGTAGAGCCCTGAGGGCTCTAGTCAATCAGCCCCAGCATTTT; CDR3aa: CASSRALRALVNQPQHF